At least ten counts were recorded for the clone carrying this T cell receptor beta chain. Its antigen is as yet unknown. Germline values: CDR1 DFQATT, CDR2 SNEGSKA (reference sequence). V lost 6 bases to trimming and J lost 7 bases; unmatched junction nucleotides: 11. This CDR3 region has 14 residues. This specimen belongs to a study of blood T cells in healthy people across ages. A minimum of 7 million PBMCs was isolated per sample. A second roughly 7 to 11 cycle PCR used barcoded and J-beta primers. Using its own MiXCR run on the 5' RACE reads, TCRdb lists one record per CDR3 protein. This table has around 870,000 distinct CDR3 sequences, more than 25% appearing once. The study, taken as a whole, reports: Diversity was higher, and naive CD4+ cells more numerous, in long-lived donors than in aged donors. No conclusive comparison of naive versus antigen-experienced cells was possible with unsorted PBMCs. Across the age range, TCR beta diversity per million T cells fell in a roughly linear way.

V usage is TRBV20-1 and J usage is TRBJ2-2; 7 bases are shared with TRBD2. Sequences were obtained from blood. The TCR comes from a woman at least 80 years old in good health. The CDR3 region is CSAKTGGIRGELFF. CDR3 nucleotides: TGCAGTGCCAAAACCGGGGGGATTCGCGGGGAGCTGTTTTTT.